Following are 8 T cell receptor beta chains from one sample sequenced in a study of CXCR3-negative and CXCR3-positive naive CD8 T cells. These receptors have no known antigen. Study findings and constraints: TRB CDR3s of CXCR3-positive naive cells were more hydrophobic than those of CXCR3-negative naive cells.

UMI labels and 5' RACE were used to prepare the TRB cDNA libraries. TCRdb reprocessed the 5' RACE reads and reports one entry per CDR3 protein, with no DNA. In all, the sample yields 130,000 to 150,000 distinct CDR3 sequences. The sample taken for sequencing was naive CXCR3+ CD8+ T cells from blood. The subset denotes: CD45RO-CCR7+CD27+CD95- naive CD8+ T cells expressing CXCR3 (TNR3+). These receptors were taken from a human donor in good health. Some clones in this sample may be carry-over from other donors' samples.

V usage is TRBV4-3 and J usage is TRBJ2-1; TCRdb's D call of TRBD2 is untestable without DNA. Per germline, CDR1 LGHNA and CDR2 YSLEER. This CDR3 region has 17 residues. The CDR3 region is CASSQDSTSGVGNEQFF.

V and J are TRBV12-3 or TRBV12-4 and TRBJ2-7; TCRdb selects TRBD1, and the lack of DNA leaves this call unchecked. The CDR3 consists of 14 residues. The CDR3 reads CASSPTGGGYEQYF.

The genes are TRBV4-1 and TRBJ1-4. The CDR3 totals 16 residues. Germline V lookup: CDR1 MGHRA, CDR2 YSYEKL. The CDR3 loop is CASSQEKNFLEEKLFF.

The rearrangement uses TRBV23-1 and TRBJ1-1. TRBV23-1 is noted as an ORF with a role that remains uncertain. The CDR3 contains 14 residues. CDR3 amino acids: CASSGPRQDTEAFF.

The chain uses TRBV20-1 and TRBJ2-5; TCRdb gives TRBD1 as the D gene, but with no DNA this cannot be confirmed. Germline CDR1 and CDR2: DFQATT and SNEGSKA (reference sequence). This CDR3 is 15 amino acids long. CDR3 sequence reads: CSAATTGTLQETQYF.

CDR3 in amino acids: CASSHAPGVNEKLFF. This chain links TRBV4-1 with TRBJ1-4; TCRdb's D call of TRBD1 is untestable without DNA. Germline lookup yields CDR1 MGHRA and CDR2 YSYEKL. The CDR3 contains 15 residues.

The chain is built from TRBV11-3 and TRBJ2-1; TCRdb proposes TRBD2, but this gene call is untestable without DNA. This CDR3 contains 18 residues. CDR1 is SGHNT, CDR2 YENEEA, per germline. The CDR3 sequence: CASSPVGRSGSGGDEQFF.

V and J are TRBV7-6 and TRBJ2-7; the TCRdb call, TRBD2, lacks DNA for checking. The CDR3 is 15 amino acids. CDR1 is SGHVS and CDR2 is FNYEAQ in the germline V gene. The chain's CDR3 is CASSTPGLDFYEQYF.